The present TCR beta chain was sequenced within a study of tumor and adjacent non-tumor tissue in lung cancer. Overall study: There were 12 adenocarcinoma, a couple of squamous cell carcinoma and 1 small cell lung cancer cases.

The germline gives CDR1 SGHNT, CDR2 YYREEE (reference sequence). CDR3 size: 20 residues. V trimming: 0 bases; J trimming: 6 bases; junction bases outside the gene matches: 22. This sample's RNA came from whole unsorted tissue. More than 3 cm separated this lung sample from the edge of the tumor. Chemotherapy-naive patients with new lung cancer underwent thoracic surgery in China, August–late 2014. This clonotype appeared many times. A modified ARM-PCR protocol with three rounds of nested PCR amplified TCRbeta. A single record per CDR3 protein comes from TCRdb applying MiXCR to the multiplex PCR reads. Of about 110,000 distinct CDR3 sequences listed, about 64% are singletons.

The chain employs TRBV5-4 and TRBJ2-7; TRBD1 aligns across 9 bases. The sample was distant non-tumor lung tissue. The TCR was taken from a man aged 55 to 70 with non-small cell lung cancer. CDR3 nucleotides: TGTGCCAGCAGCTTGGATCAGATAAAAACCGGGACAGGGTCTTCGGTCGAGCAGTACTTC. Translation: CASSLDQIKTGTGSSVEQYF.